This TCR beta chain was sequenced for a study of ipilimumab plus nivolumab after autologous stem cell transplantation. In the study overall: Typical patient got about 5 ipilimumab doses and 7 or 8 nivolumab doses (median). The DLBCL group included primary refractory and relapsed cases.

Sequenced by immunoSEQ multiplex PCR; TCRdb stores in-frame clones only, minus some. This table has more than 15,000 clones, under 85% appearing once. Worth noting for this clone: What it binds is not known.

Starting 14 to 28 days after autologous transplant, ipilimumab 1 mg/kg was given. General study points: The authors say TCR, Treg and microbiome findings warrant further study.

Sequencing was performed on PBMCs, taken in a trial of ipilimumab plus nivolumab as post-transplant consolidation. The sequence came from a male donor with diffuse large B-cell lymphoma.

CDR3 in DNA: TGTGCCAGCAGCCCGTACGGGGACGAGCAGTACTTC. Amino acids: CASSPYGDEQYF. The J gene is TRBJ2-7, the V gene TRBV11-1; D might be TRBD2 (5 bases). CDR1 and CDR2 from the germline V gene are SGHAT and FQDESV (reference sequence). V lost 5 bases and J lost 5, with 10 bases in between. This CDR3 contains 12 residues.